One and the same sample provided the 6 T cell receptor beta chains below, sequenced in a study of cytomegalovirus exposure and HLA in healthy donors. TCRdb's copy holds only in-frame clones and misses some; the assay was immunoSEQ multiplex PCR. Among about 150,000 clones, about 91% were seen once, and the ten largest hold roughly 9.3%. Sequencing was done on a sample of PBMCs. The source of these receptors is a young woman in good health and CMV-seropositive.

This clone was counted a few times. The rearrangement links TRBV19 to TRBJ2-5, with D possibly TRBD2 on 5 matching bases. This CDR3 has 13 residues. Germline assignment: CDR1 LNHDA and CDR2 SQIVND (reference sequence). V shed 6 bases and J shed 2 bases, with 10 bases lying between them. CDR3 in DNA: TGTGCCAGTAGCACCCGGGGTCAAGAGACCCAGTACTTC. It is translated as CASSTRGQETQYF.

The chain employs TRBV18 and TRBJ1-2; TRBD1 might be the D (5 bases). Looked up from germline, CDR1 is KGHSH and CDR2 is LQKENI. This CDR3 comprises 17 residues. The germline V and J ends were trimmed by 3 bases and 4 bases, with 21 bases remaining between them. In DNA, the CDR3 is TGTGCCAGCTCACCCCCTGTTGGGGCAGGTCCTTCCTATGGCTACACCTTC. This codes for CASSPPVGAGPSYGYTF.

CDR3 DNA: TGTGCCTGGAGTCCCGGAAGATTTCCTAGGTATGGCTACACCTTC. It encodes CAWSPGRFPRYGYTF. The V gene is TRBV30, the J gene TRBJ1-2; no firm D call. The CDR3 extends over 15 amino acids. The germline CDR1 and CDR2 sequences are GTSNPN and SVGIG (reference sequence). V was clipped by 2 bases and J by 5 bases, with 18 bases between them.

This sequence joins TRBV4-1 and TRBJ2-7; TRBD1 aligns across 7 bases. The CDR3 totals 15 residues. Germline V gene lookup returns CDR1 MGHRA and CDR2 YSYEKL. V lost 7 bases, J lost 2 bases, and 11 bases stayed unmatched. CDR3 nucleotide sequence: TGCGCCAGCACCAGAGACAGGGATAATACCTACGAGCAGTACTTC. Translating gives CASTRDRDNTYEQYF.

This rearrangement joins TRBV19 to TRBJ2-5; tentatively, D is TRBD1 (6 bases). The CDR3 spans 13 residues. Germline CDR1 and CDR2: LNHDA and SQIVND (reference sequence). The V end lost 5 bases, the J end lost 3 bases, and 10 bases lay between the germline ends. Here the CDR3 DNA reads TGTGCCAGTAGTTGGACAGTAGAAGAGACCCAGTACTTC. Its protein product is CASSWTVEETQYF.

This chain joins TRBV19 and TRBJ2-7; TRBD1 matches at 12 bases. Per the germline V gene, CDR1 is LNHDA and CDR2 is SQIVND (reference sequence). Trimming at V came to 4 bases and at J to 4 bases, leaving 5 bases not matched to a gene. The CDR3 spans 15 residues. The CDR3 loop reads CASSRGTGGWYEQYF. Written as DNA, the CDR3 is TGTGCCAGTAGTAGAGGGACAGGGGGCTGGTACGAGCAGTACTTC.